The source of this T cell receptor (beta chain) is a study of T cells after somatic rescue of genetic block. Libraries were prepared by immunoSEQ multiplex PCR; TCRdb keeps only in-frame clonotypes and omits some of them. The profile shows 10,000 to 15,000 clones, 65% to 85% of them singletons. The trim removed 7 bases at V and 11 bases at J, leaving 7 bases unmatched. This CDR3 contains 11 residues. The germline V gene has CDR1 SQVTM and CDR2 ANQGSEA. This TCR was sampled from a boy between 10 and 17 years old. The chain employs TRBV29-1 and TRBJ2-1; TRBD1 matches 8 bases. Source material: peripheral blood mononuclear cells (PBMCs). The chain's CDR3 is CSATGQGQQFF. As DNA, the CDR3 is TGCAGCGCGACCGGACAGGGTCAGCAGTTCTTC.